This T cell receptor (beta chain) came from a study of Graves' ophthalmopathy and Graves' hyperthyroidism (dated by TCRdb to the late 2010s). With respect to the entire study: Hyperthyroidism was defined as stable when no progression to ophthalmopathy occurred within 18 months of follow-up. In more than five hyperthyroidism patients, T-cell repertoires of thyroid tissue and blood were compared. In total, over 130 blood samples were TCR-sequenced: around 42 ophthalmopathy, roughly 77 hyperthyroidism and about 17 hyperthyroidism-to-ophthalmopathy patients. An independent validation cohort was composed of approximately 19 hyperthyroidism patients and more than 15 patients who later progressed from hyperthyroidism to ophthalmopathy. To explore V-J signatures that separate ophthalmopathy from hyperthyroidism, a discovery set of approximately 100 patients was enrolled, consisting of roughly 45 with ophthalmopathy and some 59 with stable hyperthyroidism. To tell Graves' ophthalmopathy apart from Graves' hyperthyroidism, and to predict which patients would progress to ophthalmopathy, the study relied on TCR beta repertoire signatures. Following sampling, methimazole starting at 30 mg daily was administered to hyperthyroidism patients, and high-dose intravenous methylprednisolone was administered to ophthalmopathy patients. Study-level results and caveats: Sample size was not predetermined statistically, and investigators were not blinded to group allocation. In validation, the model predicted ophthalmopathy progression with over 60% sensitivity and less than 80% specificity; approximately 12 predicted patients were CT-confirmed with GO in a median of approximately six months. Among expanded thyroid clonotypes with frequency above 0.001, most also showed up in blood, which suggests that blood repertoires may reflect the thyroid immune response. Ophthalmopathy was separated from stable hyperthyroidism by the 13-signature model with just under 90% sensitivity and 81% to 84% specificity in cross-validation and with 80%/75% in the test set.

For repertoire sequencing, TCR beta CDR3 regions were amplified from RNA transcripts. The first round was an RT-PCR using HTBI primers with the Qiagen OneStep RT-PCR kit, and this first round was followed by a second-round multiplex PCR, then size selection and purification. Sequencing of the libraries was carried out on an Illumina HiSeq2000 in paired-end mode with 100 bp reads. In the paper's pipeline: SOAPnuke was used to process the reads, throwing out any read that had adapters, had uncalled bases, had a mean Phred below 15, or lacked an exact constant-primer or identifier match. COPE v1.2.5 was used to merge high-quality paired reads. Clonotypes were defined as unique nucleotide sequences and were aligned to IMGT TRB V, D and J references using MiTCR v1.1. The analysis was limited to V-J combinations with a frequency above 0.0001, which together covered 99% to 99.2% of the repertoires. A TCR clonal expansion and chaos score per V-J combination was defined as the ratio of F50 clonal expansion to chaos observed in the TCRdist matrix. Welch's t-statistics and random forest were used to reduce features to 10 to 15 V-J combinations, which were fed into a naive Bayes classifier. The similarity between thyroid and blood repertoires was quantified using the Morisita-Horn index. TCRdb trimmed public reads at Q25 via fastp, called clones via MiXCR and kept in-frame beta chains. Identical CDR3 proteins give one entry, which carries the most common genes and DNA. Here the V and J calls rest on TCRdb's processing, not on the authors' analysis. The sample table holds roughly 1.1 million distinct CDR3 sequences, of which about 36% were seen once. Of the sample, 11% is held by the ten largest clones.

Worth noting for this clonotype: Its antigen remains unidentified. One end of the junction is discordant with germline, which a read error may explain.

Patients with hyperthyroidism were aged 18 to 65 years, had been newly diagnosed, and had a disease duration of less than 2 months. Patients with other autoimmune diseases, uncontrolled infections, pregnancy or lactation were excluded from the study. Diagnosis relied on clinical symptoms, serum thyroxine, TRAb, thyroid ultrasound and orbital computed tomography. Total RNA was extracted with Trizol reagent and quality-checked on an Agilent 2100 Bioanalyzer. This TCR was recovered from an adult man with Graves' hyperthyroidism. The material sequenced was peripheral blood or thyroid tissue (not recorded which).

The base sequence is TGTGCCAGCAGCTTAGACCCCTATGATTCACCCCTCCACTTT. Protein translation: CASSLDPYDSPLHF. The chain is made from TRBV11-2 and TRBJ1-6; the D gene is not confidently resolved. Its CDR3 holds 14 amino acids, cysteine through phenylalanine. Just CDR3 DNA is preserved here, 42 bases in frame from base 1. CDR1 is given as SGHAT and CDR2 as FQNNGV, both from the germline V gene.